One TCR beta chain is described in this entry. In its sample, this clone was seen once. Its antigen is not yet known. Within one base of it there is no much larger clone, and no base qualities were kept. The data stem from a study of radiation and T cells in renal cell carcinoma (dated by TCRdb to the early 2020s). At the level of the whole study: In total, 50 to 55 samples underwent TCR beta sequencing: approximately 26 tumors plus 27 peripheral blood samples. The final blood draw was performed at 4 weeks after radiation, at the same time as nephrectomy. Across all 50 or so samples, 4,000,000 or so unique CDR3 nucleotide sequences encoding roughly 2,800,000 unique CDR3 amino acid sequences were identified.

Beyond this particular receptor, the publication reports: Changes in the blood repertoire were not tracked past 4 weeks after treatment. An increase in top tumor clonotypes in blood was observed from baseline to 2 weeks post-radiation, followed by contraction by 4 weeks, which was taken to suggest transient expansion of tumor-resident clones. No pretreatment tumor biopsies were available, so the baseline intratumoral presence of clonotypes could not be determined. The single-armed trial design could not address effects of radiation dose or scheduling on the TCR repertoire.

The time point tag for this specimen amounts to: blood 4 weeks post-SBRT, at nephrectomy. What this sample's treatment or condition label stands for: 15 Gy SBRT to primary tumor, nephrectomy 4 weeks later. Samples came from a clinical trial, in which primary renal cell carcinomas received 15 Gy stereotactic body radiation therapy followed by nephrectomy 4 weeks later. To follow tumor-enriched clonotypes, serial peripheral blood was collected from radiation-treated patients at baseline and at 2 weeks and 4 weeks after SBRT. All patients had renal cell carcinoma with clear cell pathology. Genomic DNA for TCR sequencing was prepared using the QIAamp DNA Blood Mini Kit (Qiagen). Samples were included in the analyses only if all quality control checks were passed. Between the V and J ends, shortened by 4 bases and 8 bases respectively, the junction contains 12 bases. Including cysteine and phenylalanine, the CDR3 has 12 amino acids. Of the read, only the CDR3 DNA is kept; its 36 bases are in frame from base 1. CDR1 and CDR2 are read off the germline V gene as SQVTM and ANQGSEA.

TCR beta libraries were generated from genomic DNA with the immunoSEQ kit, following the manufacturer's recommendations. Library preparation used a first multiplex PCR with proprietary primers, then a second PCR adding unique barcodes, with bead cleanups after each round. A kit-provided positive control reaction and a negative control reaction were included in every sample batch. The final libraries were assessed on an Agilent 4200 TapeStation D1000 ScreenTape, pooled by volume, and quantified by qPCR. Sequencing ran on an Illumina NextSeq500 with a MidOutput 150-cycle cartridge, using 156 Read1 and 15 Index1 cycles with kit custom primers. The pooled library was loaded at around 0.93 pM with around 20% PhiX control spiked in. The paper's data handling went like this. Vendor-processed data were analyzed in R, and a clonotype was defined as all T cells sharing the same CDR3 nucleotide sequence. In the clone abundance analyses, frequencies were normalized to the 10,000 most abundant clones in each sample. Public T cell clones, which averaged fewer than five per sample, were excluded before analysis. Tumor-enriched and baseline blood-enriched clonotypes were defined by at least a 32-fold difference in abundance between compartments. Clonotypes expanded or contracted between blood time points were identified with a beta-binomial differential abundance model. The Baroni-Urbani and Buser coefficient was used to measure tumor-blood repertoire similarity, and groups were compared with two-tailed Wilcoxon tests in R. TCRdb re-hosts the immuneACCESS table, in-frame sequences only. Its copies lack some clones; in the studies checked, an unresolved V gene accounts for under half of them, and the cause for the rest is not known. V, J and clone size derive from that table, while D and trimming were established from the DNA sequence. The sample data list over 30,000 clones, and over 75% of these were observed just once. Around a third of the sample lies in the top ten.

The source of this sequence is a man aged 55 to 69 with renal cell carcinoma. Recombination joined TRBV29-1 with TRBJ2-1, and perhaps TRBD2 as D gene, on 6 matching bases. Source: blood, taken from a patient whose treatment included radiotherapy and nephrectomy. The CDR3 amino acid sequence is: CSVAAGGDEQFF. Here is the DNA: TGCAGCGTTGCAGCAGGAGGGGATGAGCAGTTCTTC.